This note documents a single TCR beta chain sequence. The data were obtained in a study of radiotherapy plus CTLA-4 blockade in lung cancer. Here immunoSEQ multiplex PCR was the method, and the copy in TCRdb shows in-frame clones only, minus some. The profile covers about 110,000 clones, with over 65% appearing a single time and about 3.3% taken by the ten largest. The TCR sequence derives from a human donor with non-small cell lung cancer that progressed on radiotherapy plus ipilimumab. Some clones in this sample may be carry-over from other donors' samples. Source: peripheral blood, taken from a patient treated with radiotherapy plus ipilimumab.

The CDR3 nucleotides are TGCAGCGTTGACACGGGGAACACCGGGGAGCTGTTTTTT. Protein product: CSVDTGNTGELFF. The chain combines TRBV29-1 with TRBJ2-2, with D hard to call. Germline loops: CDR1 SQVTM, CDR2 ANQGSEA. V was shortened by 3 bases and J by 1 base, with 6 bases between the two germline ends. The CDR3 is made up of 13 amino acids.